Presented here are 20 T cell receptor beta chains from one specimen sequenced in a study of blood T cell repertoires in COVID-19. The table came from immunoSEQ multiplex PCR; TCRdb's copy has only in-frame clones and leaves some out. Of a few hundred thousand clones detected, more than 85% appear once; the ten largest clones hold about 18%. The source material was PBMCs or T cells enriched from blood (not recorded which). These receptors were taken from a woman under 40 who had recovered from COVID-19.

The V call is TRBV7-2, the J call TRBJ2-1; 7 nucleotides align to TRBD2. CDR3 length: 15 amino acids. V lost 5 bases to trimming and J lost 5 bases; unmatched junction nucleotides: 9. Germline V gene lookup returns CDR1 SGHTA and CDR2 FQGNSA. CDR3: CASSPLLAGHNEQFF. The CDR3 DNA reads TGTGCCAGCAGCCCGCTGTTAGCGGGCCACAATGAGCAGTTCTTC.

The DNA for the CDR3 is TGTGCCAGCAGTACTCCGGGACTAGCCTCTCATGAGCAGTTCTTC. Its protein product is CASSTPGLASHEQFF. This chain links TRBV28 with TRBJ2-1; 9 bases agree with TRBD2. J was trimmed by 8 bases and V by 5 bases; bases with no gene match: 10. Germline V gene sequence: CDR1 MDHEN, CDR2 SYDVKM. The CDR3 sequence is 15 residues long. Drawing the rest from reference TRBV28 and TRBJ2-1, the complete variable domain is DVKVTQSSRYLVKRTGEKVFLECVQDMDHENMFWYRQDPGLGLRLIYFSYDVKMKEKGDIPEGYSVSREKKERFSLILESASTNQTSMYLCASSTPGLASHEQFFGPGTRLTVL.

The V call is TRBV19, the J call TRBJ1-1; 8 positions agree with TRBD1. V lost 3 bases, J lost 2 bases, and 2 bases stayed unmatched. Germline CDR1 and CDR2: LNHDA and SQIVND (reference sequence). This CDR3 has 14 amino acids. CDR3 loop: CASSIRGQNTEAFF. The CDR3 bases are TGTGCCAGTAGTATCAGGGGGCAAAACACTGAAGCTTTCTTT.

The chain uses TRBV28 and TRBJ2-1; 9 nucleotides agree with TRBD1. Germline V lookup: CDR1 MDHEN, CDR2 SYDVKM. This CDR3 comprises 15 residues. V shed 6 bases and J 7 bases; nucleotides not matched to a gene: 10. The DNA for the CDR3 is TGTGCCAGCAGCTCTCAGGACAGGGGTGTTAATGAGCAGTTCTTC. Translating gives CASSSQDRGVNEQFF. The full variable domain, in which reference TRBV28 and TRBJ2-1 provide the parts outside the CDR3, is DVKVTQSSRYLVKRTGEKVFLECVQDMDHENMFWYRQDPGLGLRLIYFSYDVKMKEKGDIPEGYSVSREKKERFSLILESASTNQTSMYLCASSSQDRGVNEQFFGPGTRLTVL.

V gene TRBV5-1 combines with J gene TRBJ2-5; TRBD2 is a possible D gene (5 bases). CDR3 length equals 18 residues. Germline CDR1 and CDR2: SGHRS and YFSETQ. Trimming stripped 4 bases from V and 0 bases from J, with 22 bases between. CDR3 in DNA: TGCGCCAGCAGCCCAGCCACTGGAGGATCATCTTACCAAGAGACCCAGTACTTC. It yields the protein CASSPATGGSSYQETQYF.

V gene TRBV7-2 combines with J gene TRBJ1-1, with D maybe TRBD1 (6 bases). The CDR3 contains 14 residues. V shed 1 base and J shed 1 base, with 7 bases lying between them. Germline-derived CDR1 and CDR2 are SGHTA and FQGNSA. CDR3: CASSLDRANTEAFF. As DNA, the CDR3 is TGTGCCAGCAGCTTAGACAGGGCGAACACTGAAGCTTTCTTT.

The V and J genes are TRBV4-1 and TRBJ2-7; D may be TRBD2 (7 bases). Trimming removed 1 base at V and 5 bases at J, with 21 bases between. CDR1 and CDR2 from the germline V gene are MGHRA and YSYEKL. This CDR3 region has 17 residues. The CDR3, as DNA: TGCGCCAGCAGCCAAGGAGCGGGACGGAGGGGGGTCGACGAGCAGTACTTC. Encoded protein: CASSQGAGRRGVDEQYF.

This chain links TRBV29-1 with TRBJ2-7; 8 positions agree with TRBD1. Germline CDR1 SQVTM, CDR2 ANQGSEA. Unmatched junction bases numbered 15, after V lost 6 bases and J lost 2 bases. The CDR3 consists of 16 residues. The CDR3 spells CSVGILQGVITYEQYF. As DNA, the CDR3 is TGCAGCGTGGGAATACTACAGGGGGTAATTACCTACGAGCAGTACTTC.

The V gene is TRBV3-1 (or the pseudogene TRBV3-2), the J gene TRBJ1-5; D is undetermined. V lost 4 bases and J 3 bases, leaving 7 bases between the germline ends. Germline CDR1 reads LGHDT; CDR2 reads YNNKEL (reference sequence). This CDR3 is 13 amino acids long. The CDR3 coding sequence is TGTGCCAGCAGCCCTGGACTCAATCAGCCCCAGCATTTT. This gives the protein CASSPGLNQPQHF.

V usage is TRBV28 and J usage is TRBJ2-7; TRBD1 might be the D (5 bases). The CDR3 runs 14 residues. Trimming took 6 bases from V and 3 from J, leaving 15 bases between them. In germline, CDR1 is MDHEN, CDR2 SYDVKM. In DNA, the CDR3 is TGTGCCAGCAGCACAGGCACCCTTAACTACGAGCAGTACTTC. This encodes CASSTGTLNYEQYF. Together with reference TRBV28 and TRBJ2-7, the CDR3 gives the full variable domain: DVKVTQSSRYLVKRTGEKVFLECVQDMDHENMFWYRQDPGLGLRLIYFSYDVKMKEKGDIPEGYSVSREKKERFSLILESASTNQTSMYLCASSTGTLNYEQYFGPGTRLTVT.

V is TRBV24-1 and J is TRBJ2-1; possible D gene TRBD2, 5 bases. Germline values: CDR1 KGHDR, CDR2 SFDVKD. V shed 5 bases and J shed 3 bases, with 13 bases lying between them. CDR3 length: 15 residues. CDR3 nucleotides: TGTGCCACCAGTGGCTTTAGCGACAACTACAATGAGCAGTTCTTC. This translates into CATSGFSDNYNEQFF.

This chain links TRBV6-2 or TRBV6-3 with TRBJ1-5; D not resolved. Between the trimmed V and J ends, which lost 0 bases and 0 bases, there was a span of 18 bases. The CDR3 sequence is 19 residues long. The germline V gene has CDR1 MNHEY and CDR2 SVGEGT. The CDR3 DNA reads TGTGCCAGCAGTTACTCGAGTTACGTGCGGAGCATTAGCAATCAGCCCCAGCATTTT. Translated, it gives CASSYSSYVRSISNQPQHF.

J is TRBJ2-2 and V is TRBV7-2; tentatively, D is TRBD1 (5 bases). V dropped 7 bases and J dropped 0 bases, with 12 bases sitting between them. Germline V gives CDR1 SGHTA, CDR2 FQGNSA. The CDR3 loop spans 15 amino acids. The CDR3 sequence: CASTLGLANTGELFF. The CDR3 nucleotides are TGTGCCAGCACCCTGGGGCTAGCGAACACCGGGGAGCTGTTTTTT. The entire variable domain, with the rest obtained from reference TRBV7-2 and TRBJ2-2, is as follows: GAGVSQSPSNKVTEKGKDVELRCDPISGHTALYWYRQSLGQGLEFLIYFQGNSAPDKSGLPSDRFSAERTGGSVSTLTIQRTQQEDSAVYLCASTLGLANTGELFFGEGSRLTVL.

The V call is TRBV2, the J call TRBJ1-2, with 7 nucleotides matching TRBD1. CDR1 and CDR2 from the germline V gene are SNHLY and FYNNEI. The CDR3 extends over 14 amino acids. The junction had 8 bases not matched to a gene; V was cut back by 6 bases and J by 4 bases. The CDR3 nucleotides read TGTGCCAGCAGCCCCGGGACAGTCATCTATGGCTACACCTTC. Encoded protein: CASSPGTVIYGYTF.

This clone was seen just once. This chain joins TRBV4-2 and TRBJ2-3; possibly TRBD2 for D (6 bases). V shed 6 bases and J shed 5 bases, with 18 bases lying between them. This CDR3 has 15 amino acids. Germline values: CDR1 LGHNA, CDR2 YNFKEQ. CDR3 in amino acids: CASRLLAPGRDTQYF. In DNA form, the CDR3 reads TGTGCCAGCAGGCTACTAGCCCCGGGTAGAGATACGCAGTATTTT.

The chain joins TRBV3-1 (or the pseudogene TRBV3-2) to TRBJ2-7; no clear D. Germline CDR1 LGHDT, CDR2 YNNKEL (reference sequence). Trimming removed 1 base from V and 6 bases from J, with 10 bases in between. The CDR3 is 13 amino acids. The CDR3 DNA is TGTGCCAGCAGCCAAGGGCGGTCCGGCGAGCAGTACTTC. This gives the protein CASSQGRSGEQYF.

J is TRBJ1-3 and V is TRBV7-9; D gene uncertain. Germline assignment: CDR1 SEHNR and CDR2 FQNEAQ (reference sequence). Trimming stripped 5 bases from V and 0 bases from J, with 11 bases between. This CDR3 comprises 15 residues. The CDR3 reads CASSTGGVSGNTIYF. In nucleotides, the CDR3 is TGTGCCAGCAGCACCGGCGGGGTCTCTGGAAACACCATATATTTT.

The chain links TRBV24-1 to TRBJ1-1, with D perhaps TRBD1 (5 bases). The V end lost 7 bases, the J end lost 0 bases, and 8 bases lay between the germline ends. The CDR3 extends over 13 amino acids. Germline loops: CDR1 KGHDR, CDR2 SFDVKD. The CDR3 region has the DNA TGTGCCACCAGGGACACGATGAACACTGAAGCTTTCTTT. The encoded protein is CATRDTMNTEAFF.

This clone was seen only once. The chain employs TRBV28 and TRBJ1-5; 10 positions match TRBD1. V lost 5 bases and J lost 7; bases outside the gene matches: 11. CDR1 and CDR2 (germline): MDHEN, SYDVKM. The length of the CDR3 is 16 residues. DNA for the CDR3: TGTGCCAGCAGTCCACGTGGGACAGGGGATGGCCAGCCCCAGCATTTT. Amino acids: CASSPRGTGDGQPQHF.

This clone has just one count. The CDR3 DNA reads as TGTGCCAGCAGCCAAAGGGACAGGGCCTATGGCTACACCTTC. This sequence encodes CASSQRDRAYGYTF. The chain is built from TRBV3-1 (or the pseudogene TRBV3-2) and TRBJ1-2; 9 bases align to TRBD1. J gave up 4 bases and V 2 bases, and 2 bases lay outside the gene matches. The CDR3 consists of 14 residues. Germline CDR1 reads LGHDT; CDR2 reads YNNKEL (reference sequence).